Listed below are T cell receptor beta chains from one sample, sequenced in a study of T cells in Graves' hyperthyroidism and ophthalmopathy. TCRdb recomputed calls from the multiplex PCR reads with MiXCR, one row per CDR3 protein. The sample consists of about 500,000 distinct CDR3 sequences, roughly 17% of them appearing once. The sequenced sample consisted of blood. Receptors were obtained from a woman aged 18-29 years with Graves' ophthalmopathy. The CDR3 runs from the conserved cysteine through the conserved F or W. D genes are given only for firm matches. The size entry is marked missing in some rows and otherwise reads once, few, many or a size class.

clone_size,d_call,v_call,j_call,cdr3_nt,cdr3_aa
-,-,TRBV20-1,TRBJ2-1,TGCAGTGCTATACCCCCCGACCACCCATCCTACAATGAGCAGTTCTTC,CSAIPPDHPSYNEQFF
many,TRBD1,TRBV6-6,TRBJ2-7,TGTGCCAGCAGTTACGGTTCAGGGGCAGGGGGTTCCTACGAGCAGTACTTC,CASSYGSGAGGSYEQYF
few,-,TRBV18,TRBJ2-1,TGTGCCAGCTCACCTACAAGGGGGGGTTACAATGAGCAGTTCTTC,CASSPTRGGYNEQFF
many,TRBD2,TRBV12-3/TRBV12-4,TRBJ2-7,TGTGCCAGCAGTTTAGCCGGCGGGGGGCTGTGGCAGTACTTC,CASSLAGGGLWQYF
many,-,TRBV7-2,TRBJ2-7,TGTGCCAGCAGCCCTCAGTGGCTTGGCGAGCAGTACTTC,CASSPQWLGEQYF
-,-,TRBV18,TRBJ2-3,TGTGCCAGCTCTCAACAGGGAGATACGCAGTATTTT,CASSQQGDTQYF
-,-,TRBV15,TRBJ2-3,TGTGCCACCTCACCCTTGGGAGATACGCAGTATTTT,CATSPLGDTQYF
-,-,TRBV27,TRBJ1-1,TGTGCCAGTGTCGAAGCTTTCTTT,CASVEAFF
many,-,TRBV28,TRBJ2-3,TGTGCCAGTAGGCCCAGTGGGGGGGATACGCAGTATTTT,CASRPSGGDTQYF
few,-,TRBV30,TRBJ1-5,TGTGCCTGGAGCCCCGGATCTTATAGCAATCAGCCCCAGCATTTT,CAWSPGSYSNQPQHF
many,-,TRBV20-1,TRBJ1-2,TGCAGTGCTAGAGAATCGGATAACTATGGCTACACCTTC,CSARESDNYGYTF
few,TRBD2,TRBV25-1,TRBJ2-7,TGTGCCAGCAGTTCACCGGGGGGACGAATCTACGAGCAGTACTTC,CASSSPGGRIYEQYF
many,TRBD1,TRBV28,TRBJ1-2,TGTGCCAGCAGTACCTCCGAGACAGGGGATGGCTACACCTTC,CASSTSETGDGYTF
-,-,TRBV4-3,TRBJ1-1,TGCGCCAGCAGCATGTCCACGGGGTTGAACACTGAAGCTTTCTTT,CASSMSTGLNTEAFF
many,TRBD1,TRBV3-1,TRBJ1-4,TGTGCCAGCAGCCAGGCGGGACAGTCGAATGAAAAACTGTTTTTT,CASSQAGQSNEKLFF
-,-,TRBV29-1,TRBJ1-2,TGCAGCGTTGATCAAGGGGGGGTAGGCTATGGCTACACCTTC,CSVDQGGVGYGYTF
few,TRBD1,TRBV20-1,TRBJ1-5,TGCAGTGCCCCGACAGGGCCCAATCAGCCCCAGCATTTT,CSAPTGPNQPQHF